The clone carrying this T cell receptor beta chain has at least ten counts. Its specificity is unknown. The length of the CDR3 is 14 residues. CDR1 is MNHEY, CDR2 SMNVEV, per germline (reference sequence). The V segment lost 1 base and the J segment 5 bases; nucleotides outside the gene matches: 4. Stated time point: newly diagnosed GD, antithyroid drugs for less than 3 months. From RNA extracted from PBMCs, the TCR library was made. The sample comes from a study of regulatory T cells in long-lasting Graves disease. Arm-PCR with iRepertoire HTBI primers amplified the CDR3 regions for these TCR beta libraries. TCRdb ran MiXCR on the multiplex PCR reads and lists one entry per CDR3 protein. The table has around 420,000 distinct CDR3 sequences, approximately 16% seen once. Study outcomes and limitations: Among persistent patients, a larger number of public clonotypes were shared (around 3,000) than among newly diagnosed patients (about 1,000).

The data were also submitted as part of a second study, on T cells in Graves' hyperthyroidism and ophthalmopathy. That work contributes: A first-round RT-PCR of the TCR CDR3 used the HTBI primer set.

This rearrangement joins TRBV27 to TRBJ2-5, with TRBD2 identical over 7 bases. This TCR was sampled from a woman aged 40 to 55 with Graves disease. The sequencing used peripheral blood mononuclear cells (PBMCs), collected at new diagnosis, from a patient treated with antithyroid drugs. The CDR3 sequence is CASSLFSGGETQYF. For the CDR3, the DNA is TGTGCCAGCAGTTTATTTTCCGGGGGGGAGACCCAGTACTTC.